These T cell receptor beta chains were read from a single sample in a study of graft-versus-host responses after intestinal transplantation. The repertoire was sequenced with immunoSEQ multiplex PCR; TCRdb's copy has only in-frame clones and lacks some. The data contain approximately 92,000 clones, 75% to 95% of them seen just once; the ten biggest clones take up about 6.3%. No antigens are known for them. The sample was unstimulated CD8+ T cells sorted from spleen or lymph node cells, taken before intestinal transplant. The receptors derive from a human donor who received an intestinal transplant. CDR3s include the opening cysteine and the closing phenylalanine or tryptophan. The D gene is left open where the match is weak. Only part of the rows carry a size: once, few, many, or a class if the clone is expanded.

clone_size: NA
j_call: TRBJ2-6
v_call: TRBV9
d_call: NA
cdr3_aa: CASSVADLSGANVLTF
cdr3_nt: TGTGCCAGCAGCGTAGCCGACCTCTCTGGGGCCAACGTCCTGACTTTC

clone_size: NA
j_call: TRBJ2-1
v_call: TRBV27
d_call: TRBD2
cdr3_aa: CASSLSLAAYNEQFF
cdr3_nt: TGTGCCAGCAGTTTAAGTCTAGCGGCTTACAATGAGCAGTTCTTC

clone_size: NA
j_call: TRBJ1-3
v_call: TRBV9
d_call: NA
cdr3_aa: CASSDGLGSSGNTIYF
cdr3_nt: TGTGCCAGCAGCGACGGACTCGGGTCCTCTGGAAACACCATATATTTT

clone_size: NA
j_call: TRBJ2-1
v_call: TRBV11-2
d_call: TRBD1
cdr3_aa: CASSLEWDRAYNEQFF
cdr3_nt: TGTGCCAGCAGCTTAGAATGGGACAGGGCATACAATGAGCAGTTCTTC

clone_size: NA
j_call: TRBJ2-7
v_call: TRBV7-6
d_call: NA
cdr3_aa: CASSQGTEQYF
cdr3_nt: TGTGCCAGCAGCCAAGGGACCGAACAGTACTTC

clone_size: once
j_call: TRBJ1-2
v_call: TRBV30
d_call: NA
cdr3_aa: CAWSEGVGYTF
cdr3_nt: TGTGCCTGGAGTGAGGGCGTGGGCTACACCTTC

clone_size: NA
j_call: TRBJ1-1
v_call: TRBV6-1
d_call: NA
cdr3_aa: CASATPIQLNTEAFF
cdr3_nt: TGTGCCAGCGCCACACCCATACAACTGAACACTGAAGCTTTCTTT

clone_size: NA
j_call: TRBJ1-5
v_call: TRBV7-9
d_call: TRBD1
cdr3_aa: CASSLATGGVNQPQHF
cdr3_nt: TGTGCCAGCAGCTTAGCAACAGGGGGAGTAAATCAGCCCCAGCATTTT

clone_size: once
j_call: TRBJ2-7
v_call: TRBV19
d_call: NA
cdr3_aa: CASSPRDFYEQYF
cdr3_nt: TGTGCCAGTAGCCCGAGGGACTTTTACGAGCAGTACTTC

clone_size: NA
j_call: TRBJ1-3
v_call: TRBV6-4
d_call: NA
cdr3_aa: CASKLPGESSGNTIYF
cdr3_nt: TGTGCCAGCAAGCTACCAGGAGAGAGCTCTGGAAACACCATATATTTT

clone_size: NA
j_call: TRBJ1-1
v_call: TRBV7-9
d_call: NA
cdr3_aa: CASSPSWSPLGEAFF
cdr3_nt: TGTGCCAGCAGCCCAAGCTGGTCGCCCCTCGGTGAAGCTTTCTTT

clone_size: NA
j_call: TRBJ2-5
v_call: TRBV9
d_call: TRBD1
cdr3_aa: CASSAGGSLGETQYF
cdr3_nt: TGTGCCAGCAGCGCAGGGGGCTCCTTGGGAGAGACCCAGTACTTC

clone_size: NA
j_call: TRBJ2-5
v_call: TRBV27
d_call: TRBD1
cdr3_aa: CASSSGTVPQETQYF
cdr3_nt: TGTGCCAGCAGTTCCGGGACAGTTCCCCAAGAGACCCAGTACTTC

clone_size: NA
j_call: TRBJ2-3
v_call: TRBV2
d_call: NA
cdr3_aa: CASSGWAGTDTQYF
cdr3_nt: TGTGCCAGCAGTGGGTGGGCAGGCACAGATACGCAGTATTTT

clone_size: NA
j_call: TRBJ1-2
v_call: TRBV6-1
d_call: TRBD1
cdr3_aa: CATSWDRDHYGYTF
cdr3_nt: TGTGCCACCTCCTGGGACAGGGATCACTATGGCTACACCTTC

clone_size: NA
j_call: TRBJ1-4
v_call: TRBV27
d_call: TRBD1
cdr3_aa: CASSLYQGAANEKLFF
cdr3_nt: TGTGCCAGCAGTTTATACCAGGGGGCAGCTAATGAAAAACTGTTTTTT

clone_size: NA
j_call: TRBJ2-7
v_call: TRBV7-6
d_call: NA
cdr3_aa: CASSLSREVGGNYEQYF
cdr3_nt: TGTGCCAGCAGCTTAAGCAGGGAGGTGGGGGGAAACTACGAGCAGTACTTC